Shown below are 22 T cell receptor beta chains from a single sample sequenced in a study of Graves' ophthalmopathy and Graves' hyperthyroidism. Amplification of TCR beta CDR3 regions used RNA transcripts. The workflow started with a first-round RT-PCR run with HTBI primers and then moved on to a second-round multiplex PCR. TCRdb reprocessed the multiplex PCR reads with MiXCR, giving one entry per CDR3 protein. Among about 660,000 distinct CDR3 sequences listed, roughly 39% were seen once. What was sequenced was peripheral blood. These receptors originate from an adult man with Graves' ophthalmopathy.

V gene TRBV2 combines with J gene TRBJ2-1; D assignment may be TRBD1 or TRBD2 (5 bases each). V shed 0 bases and J shed 15 bases, with 15 bases lying between them. The germline V gene has CDR1 SNHLY and CDR2 FYNNEI. This CDR3 has 13 amino acids. The CDR3 is CASSEAGTANGFF. CDR3 bases: TGTGCCAGCAGTGAAGCGGGGACGGCCAACGGGTTCTTC. Supplemented by reference TRBV2 and TRBJ2-1, the full variable domain reads EPEVTQTPSHQVTQMGQEVILRCVPISNHLYFYWYRQILGQKVEFLVSFYNNEISEKSEIFDDQFSVERPDGSNFTLKIRSTKLEDSAMYFCASSEAGTANGFFGPGTRLTVL.

This clonotype was counted many times. CDR3 coding DNA: TGCAGCGCGCTGAGGGGAGCTGAAGCTTTCTTT. Protein: CSALRGAEAFF. The rearrangement links TRBV29-1 to TRBJ1-1; tentative D call: TRBD1 (5 bases). Trimming stripped 7 bases from V and 6 bases from J, with 12 bases between. The germline gives CDR1 SQVTM, CDR2 ANQGSEA. The CDR3 loop spans 11 amino acids.

With respect to this clonotype: The junction departs from germline at one end; a sequencing error may be responsible. V usage is TRBV7-3 and J usage is TRBJ1-6; perhaps TRBD1 as D (5 bases). This CDR3 comprises 14 residues. From germline, CDR1 is SGHTA and CDR2 FQGTGA. The CDR3, as DNA: TGCGCCAGCAGCCAAGGTCTCCCTGGGGGACCCCTCCACTTT. It translates to CASSQGLPGGPLHF.

This clonotype was observed at least ten times. The rearrangement uses TRBV4-2 and TRBJ1-2, with D possibly TRBD1 on 5 matching bases. This CDR3 is built from 14 residues. Germline lookup yields CDR1 LGHNA and CDR2 YNFKEQ. V was trimmed by 0 bases and J by 8 bases, leaving 13 bases between them. As DNA, the CDR3 is TGTGCCAGCAGCCAAGACAGGGAGGTTGAAGGCTACACCTTC. Encoded protein: CASSQDREVEGYTF.

The chain uses TRBV12-3 or TRBV12-4 and TRBJ1-2, with D tentatively TRBD1 (5 bases). The length of the CDR3 is 18 residues. Trimming took 5 bases from V and 7 from J, leaving 29 bases between them. DNA for the CDR3: TGTGCCAGCAGTCCCCGCCCCCAATCAACAGGAAAGTCCTCTGGCTACACCTTC. It specifies CASSPRPQSTGKSSGYTF.

In the case of this clonotype: This CDR3 fails to terminate in the conserved phenylalanine or tryptophan, so it likely reflects a read error. The DNA is left out, because the CDR3 cannot be placed on it with certainty; the CDR3 is given as TCRdb lists it. CDR3 sequence: CASSPRQGSV. The gene calls are TRBV10-3 and TRBJ1-5; the table's D call, TRBD1, has no DNA check behind it. Both ends counted, the CDR3 spans 10 residues. Germline V lookup: CDR1 ENHRY, CDR2 SYGVKD.

The rearrangement links TRBV7-7 to TRBJ2-3; 10 nucleotides line up with TRBD1. V trimming: 4 bases; J trimming: 5 bases; junction bases outside the gene matches: 6. Germline CDR1 reads SSHAT; CDR2 reads FNYEAQ (reference sequence). The CDR3 runs 15 residues. CDR3 sequence reads: CASSSGQGDEDTQYF. DNA for the CDR3: TGTGCCAGCAGCTCAGGACAGGGGGATGAAGATACGCAGTATTTT.

The CDR3 nucleotides read TGTGCCAGCACCCTAGGGACAACTAATGAAAAACTGTTTTTT. It codes for CASTLGTTNEKLFF. The rearrangement joins TRBV2 to TRBJ1-4; D is ambiguous. The CDR3 covers 14 residues. With 7 bases removed from V and 0 bases from J, the gap between germline ends came to 9 bases. Germline lookup yields CDR1 SNHLY and CDR2 FYNNEI.

V usage is TRBV15 and J usage is TRBJ1-6; D gene uncertain. V lost 3 bases and J 6 bases, leaving 9 bases between the germline ends. The CDR3 is 14 amino acids. In germline, CDR1 is LNHNV, CDR2 YYDKDF (reference sequence). Here the CDR3 reads CATSSESSNSPLHF. CDR3 sequence (DNA): TGTGCCACCAGCAGTGAGTCAAGTAATTCACCCCTCCACTTT.

This clonotype was counted between two and nine times. This rearrangement joins TRBV20-1 to TRBJ1-2; D is uncertain. Germline CDR1 reads DFQATT; CDR2 reads SNEGSKA (reference sequence). The CDR3 totals 11 residues. V shed 3 bases and J shed 4 bases, with 6 bases lying between them. CDR3 sequence reads: CSASNRYGYTF. CDR3 bases: TGCAGTGCTAGCAATCGCTATGGCTACACCTTC.

This clonotype was seen ten or more times. The chain recombines TRBV15 with TRBJ2-3; TRBD1 matches at 7 bases. This CDR3 spans 17 amino acids. CDR1 LNHNV and CDR2 YYDKDF come from the germline V gene (reference sequence). Losses at the gene ends were 6 bases for V and 2 bases for J; bases not matched to a gene: 14. The CDR3 region has the DNA TGTGCCACCAGTCACACGGCCGGGACAGTGTACACAGATACGCAGTATTTT. It is translated as CATSHTAGTVYTDTQYF.

The chain employs TRBV24-1 and TRBJ2-1; D possibly matches TRBD1 or TRBD2 (6 bases each). The CDR3 sequence is 16 residues long. Deletions cut 0 bases from V and 12 bases from J, with 20 bases between. In germline, CDR1 is KGHDR, CDR2 SFDVKD. The CDR3 DNA reads as TGTGCCACCAGTGATTTGACGGGCGCAGGGGAGGTTGGGCAGTTCTTC. Encoded protein: CATSDLTGAGEVGQFF.

This clonotype was counted a few times. V is TRBV5-1 and J is TRBJ1-1; no definite D call. CDR1 and CDR2 (germline): SGHRS, YFSETQ. CDR3 length: 14 amino acids. The ends were cut back, 1 base at V and 0 bases at J, with 7 bases in the middle. The CDR3 DNA sequence: TGCGCCAGCAGCTTGAGCACCATGAACACTGAAGCTTTCTTT. The encoded protein is CASSLSTMNTEAFF.

This clonotype was counted between two and nine times. At one end the junction does not follow the germline gene, possibly because of a read error. This chain connects TRBV12-3 or TRBV12-4 to TRBJ2-7; 11 bases are a match to TRBD2. The CDR3 covers 16 residues. The CDR3: CASSPLAGGFSYEQYF. In nucleotides, the CDR3 is TGCGCCAGCAGCCCTCTAGCGGGGGGATTCTCCTACGAGCAGTACTTC.

This clonotype was seen ten or more times. This rearrangement joins TRBV7-2 to TRBJ2-7; D may be TRBD2 (7 bases). The CDR3 spans 14 residues. The V end lost 5 bases, the J end lost 3 bases, and 14 bases lay between the germline ends. Germline loops: CDR1 SGHTA, CDR2 FQGNSA. CDR3 sequence reads: CASSPGGGSYEQYF. CDR3 nucleotides: TGTGCCAGCAGCCCCGGGGGCGGGAGCTACGAGCAGTACTTC.

This clonotype was detected only a few times. V and J are TRBV20-1 and TRBJ1-1, with 7 positions matching TRBD1. Unmatched junction bases numbered 13, after V lost 0 bases and J lost 0 bases. Germline V gives CDR1 DFQATT, CDR2 SNEGSKA (reference sequence). The length of the CDR3 is 18 residues. The CDR3 region is CSARDQGGIGAMNTEAFF. In DNA, the CDR3 is TGCAGTGCTAGAGATCAAGGGGGCATCGGGGCCATGAACACTGAAGCTTTCTTT.

Remarks on this clonotype: The CDR3 carries no conserved terminal phenylalanine or tryptophan, so it likely arises from a read error. The rearrangement links TRBV12-3 or TRBV12-4 to TRBJ1-1; 7 nucleotides line up with TRBD1. With 6 bases clipped from V and 8 bases from J, the junction kept 9 bases outside the gene matches. The CDR3 extends over 13 amino acids. This CDR3 is CASSLQGGQEAFL. Here the CDR3 DNA reads TGTGCCAGCAGCCTCCAGGGGGGACAGGAAGCTTTCCTT.

This chain uses TRBV12-5 with TRBJ1-1, with D possibly being TRBD1 (5 bases). The germline V and J ends were trimmed by 7 bases and 6 bases, with 21 bases remaining between them. The CDR3 has 15 amino acids. Germline V gives CDR1 LGHNT, CDR2 FRNRAP. The CDR3 is CASANSGAIYAEAFF. The CDR3 nucleotides are TGTGCTAGTGCCAACTCCGGGGCGATTTACGCTGAAGCTTTCTTT.

In this sample, this clonotype turned up many times. J is TRBJ2-5 and V is TRBV7-6; 7 nucleotides match TRBD2. This CDR3 is built from 15 residues. The germline gives CDR1 SGHVS, CDR2 FNYEAQ. The trim removed 4 bases at V and 4 bases at J, leaving 9 bases unmatched. In DNA form, the CDR3 reads TGTGCCAGCAGCTCGATAAGCGGGGCTGCAGAGACCCAGTACTTC. It is translated as CASSSISGAAETQYF.

The rearrangement uses TRBV25-1 and TRBJ2-7; 7 nucleotides match TRBD2. J was trimmed by 3 bases and V by 8 bases; bases with no gene match: 7. CDR1 MGHDK and CDR2 SYGVNS come from the germline V gene. This CDR3 comprises 13 residues. The CDR3 DNA is TGTGCCAGCGTTGCCGAGCGGGGCTACGAGCAGTACTTC. This encodes CASVAERGYEQYF.

This clonotype has just a few counts. The chain employs TRBV5-1 and TRBJ2-6; 9 bases are shared with TRBD1. CDR1 and CDR2 from the germline V gene are SGHRS and YFSETQ. This CDR3 is 18 amino acids long. V was pared by 4 bases and J by 0 bases, with 8 bases of the junction left unmatched. The CDR3 reads CASSPPGQGTSGANVLTF. The DNA for the CDR3 is TGCGCCAGCAGCCCGCCGGGACAGGGTACCTCTGGGGCCAACGTCCTGACTTTC.

The table lists this clonotype with many counts. The genes are TRBV20-1 and TRBJ1-1; possibly TRBD1 for D (6 bases). CDR3 length: 14 amino acids. Trimming left V 0 bases short and J 1 base short, with 9 bases between. CDR1 and CDR2 from the germline V gene are DFQATT and SNEGSKA (reference sequence). CDR3 region: CSARDLRGNTEAFF. In nucleotides, the CDR3 is TGCAGTGCTAGAGACCTCAGGGGGAACACTGAAGCTTTCTTT.